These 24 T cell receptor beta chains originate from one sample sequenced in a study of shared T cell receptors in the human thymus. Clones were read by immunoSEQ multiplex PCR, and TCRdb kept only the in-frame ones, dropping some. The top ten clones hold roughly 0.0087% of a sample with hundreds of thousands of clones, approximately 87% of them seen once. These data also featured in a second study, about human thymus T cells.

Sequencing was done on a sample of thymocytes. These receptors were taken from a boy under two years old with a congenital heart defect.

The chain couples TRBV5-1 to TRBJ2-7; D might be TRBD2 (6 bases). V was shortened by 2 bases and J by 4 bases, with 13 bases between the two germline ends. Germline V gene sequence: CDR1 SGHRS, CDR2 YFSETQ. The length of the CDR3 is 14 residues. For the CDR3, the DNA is TGCGCCAGCAGCTTTGAGGGGACTCCGTACGAGCAGTACTTC. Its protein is CASSFEGTPYEQYF.

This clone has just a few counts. This chain's CDR3 is CASSLTGQGPSYRPYEQYF. The CDR3 DNA is TGTGCCAGCAGTTTGACGGGACAGGGGCCTTCGTATCGACCCTACGAGCAGTACTTC. The chain recombines TRBV27 with TRBJ2-7; 10 bases are shared with TRBD1. Germline CDR1 MNHEY, CDR2 SMNVEV (reference sequence). The CDR3 is 19 amino acids. V lost 3 bases to trimming and J lost 2 bases; unmatched junction nucleotides: 16.

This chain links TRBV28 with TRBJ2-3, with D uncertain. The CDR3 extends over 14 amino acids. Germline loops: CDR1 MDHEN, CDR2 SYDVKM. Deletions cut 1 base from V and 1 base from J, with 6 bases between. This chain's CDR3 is CASSLLEGTDTQYF. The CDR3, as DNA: TGTGCCAGCAGTTTATTAGAGGGCACAGATACGCAGTATTTT.

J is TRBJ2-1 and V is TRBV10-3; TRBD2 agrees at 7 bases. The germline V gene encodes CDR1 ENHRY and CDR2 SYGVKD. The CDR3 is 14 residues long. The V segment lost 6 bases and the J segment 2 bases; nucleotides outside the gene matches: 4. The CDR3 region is CAIRSGIPYNEQFF. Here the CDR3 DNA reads TGTGCCATCAGGAGCGGGATCCCCTACAATGAGCAGTTCTTC.

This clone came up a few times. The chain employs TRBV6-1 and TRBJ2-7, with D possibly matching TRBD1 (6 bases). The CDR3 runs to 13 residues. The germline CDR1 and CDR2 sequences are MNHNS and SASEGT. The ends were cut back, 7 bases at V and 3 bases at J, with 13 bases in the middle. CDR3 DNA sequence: TGTGCCAGCACCGGGACACGAGACTACGAGCAGTACTTC. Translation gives CASTGTRDYEQYF.

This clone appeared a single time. The CDR3 sequence: CASSLERNVGEQYF. In DNA form, the CDR3 reads TGCGCCAGCAGCTTGGAGAGGAATGTGGGTGAGCAGTACTTC. V gene TRBV5-1 combines with J gene TRBJ2-7; D is uncertain. V was cut by 0 bases and J by 7 bases, with 14 bases left in between. Germline CDR1 SGHRS, CDR2 YFSETQ. The CDR3 extends over 14 amino acids.

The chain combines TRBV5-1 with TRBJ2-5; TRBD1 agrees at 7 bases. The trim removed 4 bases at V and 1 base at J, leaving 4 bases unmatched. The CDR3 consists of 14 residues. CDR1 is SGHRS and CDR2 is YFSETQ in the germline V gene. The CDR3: CASSEDRLQETQYF. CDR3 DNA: TGCGCCAGCAGCGAGGACAGGCTCCAAGAGACCCAGTACTTC.

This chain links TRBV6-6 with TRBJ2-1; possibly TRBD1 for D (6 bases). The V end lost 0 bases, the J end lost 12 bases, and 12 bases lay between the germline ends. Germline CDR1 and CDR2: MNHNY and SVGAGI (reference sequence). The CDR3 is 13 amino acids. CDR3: CASSYSGAQGQFF. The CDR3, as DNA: TGTGCCAGCAGTTACTCGGGGGCACAAGGGCAGTTCTTC.

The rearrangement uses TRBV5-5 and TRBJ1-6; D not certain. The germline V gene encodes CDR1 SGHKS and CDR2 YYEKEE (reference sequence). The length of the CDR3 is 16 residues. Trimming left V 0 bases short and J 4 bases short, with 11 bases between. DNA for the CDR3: TGTGCCAGCAGCTTGGGTTACTTTCTATATAATTCACCCCTCCACTTT. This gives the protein CASSLGYFLYNSPLHF.

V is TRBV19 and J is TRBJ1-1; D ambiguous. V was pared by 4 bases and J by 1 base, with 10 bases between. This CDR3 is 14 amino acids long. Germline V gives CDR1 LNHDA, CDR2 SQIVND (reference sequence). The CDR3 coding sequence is TGTGCCAGTAGTACCTCGACGGGGAACACTGAAGCTTTCTTT. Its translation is CASSTSTGNTEAFF.

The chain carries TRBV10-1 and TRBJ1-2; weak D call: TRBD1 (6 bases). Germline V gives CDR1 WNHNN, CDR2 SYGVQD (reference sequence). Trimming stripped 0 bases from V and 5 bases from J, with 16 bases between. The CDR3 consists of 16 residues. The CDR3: CASSESTSRDTYGYTF. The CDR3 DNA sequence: TGCGCCAGCAGTGAGTCTACTTCCCGGGACACGTATGGCTACACCTTC.

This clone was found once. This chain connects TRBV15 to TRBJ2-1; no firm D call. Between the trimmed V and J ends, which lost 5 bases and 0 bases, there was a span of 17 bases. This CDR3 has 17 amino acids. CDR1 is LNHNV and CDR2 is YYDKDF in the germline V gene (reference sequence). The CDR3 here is CATSSSLDSSSYNEQFF. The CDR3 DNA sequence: TGTGCCACCAGCTCCTCTCTCGACTCGAGCTCCTACAATGAGCAGTTCTTC.

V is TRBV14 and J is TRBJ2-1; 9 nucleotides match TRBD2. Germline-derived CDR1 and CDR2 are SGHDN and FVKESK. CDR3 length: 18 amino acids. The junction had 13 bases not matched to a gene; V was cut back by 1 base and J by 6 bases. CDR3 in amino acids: CASSQVLGGGGAFNEQFF. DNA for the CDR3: TGTGCCAGCAGCCAAGTTCTCGGGGGCGGGGGGGCCTTCAATGAGCAGTTCTTC.

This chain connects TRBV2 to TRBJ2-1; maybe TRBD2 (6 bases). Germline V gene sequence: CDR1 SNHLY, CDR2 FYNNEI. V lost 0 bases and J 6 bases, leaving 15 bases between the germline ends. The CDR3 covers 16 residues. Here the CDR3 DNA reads TGTGCCAGCAGTGAAGCGCTACCGGCGGGGAGCAATGAGCAGTTCTTC. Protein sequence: CASSEALPAGSNEQFF.

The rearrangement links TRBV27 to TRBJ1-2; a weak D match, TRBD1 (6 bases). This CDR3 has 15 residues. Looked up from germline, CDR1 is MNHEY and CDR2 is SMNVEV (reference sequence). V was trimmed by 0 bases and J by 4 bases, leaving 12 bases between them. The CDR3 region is CASSLSPGAPYGYTF. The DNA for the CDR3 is TGTGCCAGCAGTTTATCCCCAGGGGCCCCCTATGGCTACACCTTC.

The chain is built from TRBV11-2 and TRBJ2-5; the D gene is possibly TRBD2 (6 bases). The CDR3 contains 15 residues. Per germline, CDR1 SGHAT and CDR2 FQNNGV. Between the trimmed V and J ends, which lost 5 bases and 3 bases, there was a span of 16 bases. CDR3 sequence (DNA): TGTGCCAGCAGCCCAACCGGGACTCGGGAAGAGACCCAGTACTTC. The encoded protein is CASSPTGTREETQYF.

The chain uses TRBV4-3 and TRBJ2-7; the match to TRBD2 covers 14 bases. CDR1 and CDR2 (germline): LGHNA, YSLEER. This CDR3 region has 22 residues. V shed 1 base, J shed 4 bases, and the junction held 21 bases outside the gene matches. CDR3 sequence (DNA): TGCGCCAGCAGCCAAGCGATGACCTTCAAAGGGACTAGCGGGAGAAATTCATACGAGCAGTACTTC. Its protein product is CASSQAMTFKGTSGRNSYEQYF.

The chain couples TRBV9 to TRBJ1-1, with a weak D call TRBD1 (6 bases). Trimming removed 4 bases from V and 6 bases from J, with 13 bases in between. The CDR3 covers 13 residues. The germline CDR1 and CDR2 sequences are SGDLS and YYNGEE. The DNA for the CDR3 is TGTGCCAGCAGCCCAAAGGACAGCCCTGAAGCTTTCTTT. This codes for CASSPKDSPEAFF.

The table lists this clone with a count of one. CDR3 amino acids: CASSFEGHQETQYF. The CDR3 DNA is TGTGCCAGCAGCTTCGAGGGCCATCAAGAGACCCAGTACTTC. J is TRBJ2-5 and V is TRBV11-2, with a possible D match to TRBD2 (5 bases). CDR1 is SGHAT, CDR2 FQNNGV, per germline. The CDR3 extends over 14 amino acids. With 3 bases removed from V and 2 bases from J, the gap between germline ends came to 10 bases.

The CDR3 region has the DNA TGTGCCAGCCAGGGTCGCTCCTACGAGCAGTACTTC. This gives the protein CASQGRSYEQYF. This rearrangement joins TRBV27 to TRBJ2-7, with D possibly matching TRBD1 (5 bases). The CDR3 sequence is 12 residues long. The V and J ends lost 8 bases and 0 bases respectively, with 8 bases between them. In germline, CDR1 is MNHEY, CDR2 SMNVEV (reference sequence).

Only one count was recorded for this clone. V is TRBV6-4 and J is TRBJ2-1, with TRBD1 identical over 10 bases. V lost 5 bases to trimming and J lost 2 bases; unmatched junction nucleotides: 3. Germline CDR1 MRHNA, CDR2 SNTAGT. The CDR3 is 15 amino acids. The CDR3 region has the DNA TGTGCCAGCAGTAGACAGGGGGCACCCTACAATGAGCAGTTCTTC. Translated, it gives CASSRQGAPYNEQFF.

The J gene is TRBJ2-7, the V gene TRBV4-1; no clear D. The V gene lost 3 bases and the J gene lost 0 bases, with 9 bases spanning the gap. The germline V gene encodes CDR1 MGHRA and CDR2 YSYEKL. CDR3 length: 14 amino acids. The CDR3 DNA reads TGCGCCAGCAGCCAGTTCGTTAGCTCCTACGAGCAGTACTTC. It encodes CASSQFVSSYEQYF.

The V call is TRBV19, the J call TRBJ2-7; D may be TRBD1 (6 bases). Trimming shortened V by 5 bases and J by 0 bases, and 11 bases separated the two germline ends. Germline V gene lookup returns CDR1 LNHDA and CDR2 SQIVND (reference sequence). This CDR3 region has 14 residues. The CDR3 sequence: CASSLTDSSYEQYF. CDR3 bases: TGTGCCAGTAGTCTTACGGACAGCTCCTACGAGCAGTACTTC.

The CDR3 DNA is TGTGCCAGCAAAATTCCGGGACGGGAGGGTTCACCCCTCCACTTT. Its translation: CASKIPGREGSPLHF. The V gene is TRBV6-6, the J gene TRBJ1-6; D possibly corresponds to TRBD1 (5 bases). The CDR3 length is 15 residues. V was shortened by 7 bases and J by 9 bases, with 19 bases between the two germline ends. CDR1 is MNHNY, CDR2 SVGAGI, per germline (reference sequence).